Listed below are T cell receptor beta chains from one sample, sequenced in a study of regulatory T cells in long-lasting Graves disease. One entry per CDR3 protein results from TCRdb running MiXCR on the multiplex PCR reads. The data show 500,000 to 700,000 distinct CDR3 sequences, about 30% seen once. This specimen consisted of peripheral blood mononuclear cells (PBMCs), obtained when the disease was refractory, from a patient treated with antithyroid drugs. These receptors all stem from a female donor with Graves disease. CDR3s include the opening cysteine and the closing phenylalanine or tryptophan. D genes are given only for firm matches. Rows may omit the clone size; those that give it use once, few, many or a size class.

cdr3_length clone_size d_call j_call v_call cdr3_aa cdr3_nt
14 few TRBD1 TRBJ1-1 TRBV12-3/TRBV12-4 CASTRDRGRTEAFF TGTGCCAGCACCCGGGACAGGGGTAGAACTGAAGCTTTCTTT
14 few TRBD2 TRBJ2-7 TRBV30 CAWSVGGGLDEQYF TGTGCCTGGAGTGTAGGCGGGGGACTTGACGAGCAGTACTTC
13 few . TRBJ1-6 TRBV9 CASNTEGGSPLHF TGTGCCAGTAACACCGAGGGGGGTTCACCCCTCCACTTT
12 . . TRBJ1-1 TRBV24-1 CATSAAKTEAFF TGTGCCACCAGTGCGGCGAAAACTGAAGCTTTCTTT
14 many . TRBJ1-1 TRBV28 CASSRDRKLPKAFF TGTGCCAGCAGCAGAGACAGGAAGCTTCCGAAAGCTTTCTTT
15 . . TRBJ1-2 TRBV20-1 CSARDQPLSNYGYTF TGCAGTGCTAGAGATCAACCGCTCTCAAACTATGGCTACACCTTC
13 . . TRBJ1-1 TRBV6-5 CASSYPPGTEAFF TGTGCCAGCAGTTACCCCCCGGGCACTGAAGCTTTCTTT
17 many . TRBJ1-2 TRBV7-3 CASSPGNGPQGYYGYTF TGTGCCAGCAGCCCTGGAAACGGTCCACAGGGATACTATGGCTACACCTTC
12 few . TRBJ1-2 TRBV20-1 CSARKGEGGYTF TGCAGTGCTAGAAAGGGGGAGGGAGGCTACACCTTC
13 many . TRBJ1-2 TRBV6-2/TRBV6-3 CASSARTNYGYTF TGTGCCAGCAGTGCCAGGACCAACTATGGCTACACCTTC
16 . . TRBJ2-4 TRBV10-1 CASSGGETATAAIQYF TGCGCCAGCAGTGGGGGGGAGACGGCGACGGCGGCCATTCAGTACTTC